This T cell receptor beta chain originates from a study of Ad26.COV2.S vaccination and SARS-CoV-2 variants. The study, taken as a whole, reports: Possible underestimation of total T cell responses by the TCR breadth and depth analyses was noted. Vaccinated individuals (as opposed to placebo recipients) had higher spike-specific TCR breadth.

The CDR3 runs 16 residues. The V gene's germline CDR1 is SGHVS and CDR2 FNYEAQ. The V segment lost 5 bases and the J segment 8 bases; nucleotides outside the gene matches: 10. Concerning this clone: Its antigen remains unidentified.

Assay: immunoSEQ multiplex PCR; the TCRdb copy retains only in-frame clones and omits some. In the table there are a few hundred thousand clones, 75% to 90% of which are singletons. Treatment meaning: 15 to 20 received Ad26.COV2.S at low or high dose, single or two shots; 5 received placebo; per-sample allocation not given. Samples were taken on day 63 after the first vaccine or placebo injection. The donor's status was that of an adult aged 18-55 years in Boston. Built on an Ad26 vector, the vaccine expressed Wuhan-strain SARS-CoV-2 spike. The genes are TRBV7-6 and TRBJ2-1, with 12 nucleotides matching TRBD2. This TCR came from a person between 18 and 59 years old who received the Ad26.COV2.S COVID-19 vaccine or a placebo. The sample consisted of peripheral blood, taken in a trial of Ad26.COV2.S vaccine versus placebo. The CDR3 here is CASSPARLAGAYEQFF. Here the CDR3 DNA reads TGTGCCAGCAGCCCAGCGAGACTAGCGGGGGCCTATGAGCAGTTCTTC.